This is a list of T cell receptor beta chains from one sample in a study of cytomegalovirus exposure and HLA in healthy donors. Sequenced by immunoSEQ multiplex PCR; TCRdb stores in-frame clones only, minus some. The sample contains some 130,000 clones, about 9.1% of which appear only once. The sequenced sample consisted of PBMCs. The receptors originated from a woman in her thirties or forties in good health and CMV-seropositive. Both conserved end residues are part of each CDR3.

v_call,j_call,cdr3_aa
TRBV10-1,TRBJ1-1,CASSVDRVNTEAFF
TRBV7-6,TRBJ2-1,CASSLGTSGSYNEQFF
TRBV5-1,TRBJ2-2,CASSSSGGNTGELFF
TRBV6-6,TRBJ1-6,CASRGQGGYNSPLHF
TRBV2,TRBJ1-6,CASSPTMGDSPNSPLHF
TRBV10-3,TRBJ1-1,CAHRQGGENTEAFF
TRBV5-1,TRBJ2-1,CASSLGASSYNEQFF
TRBV9,TRBJ2-3,CASSVNTGDTQYF
TRBV2,TRBJ2-5,CASSGGGETQYF
TRBV6-5,TRBJ1-5,CASRRTGRSNQPQHF
TRBV13,TRBJ2-7,CASSGRGAVLYEQYF
TRBV5-5,TRBJ2-5,CASSLTLVTGMYQETQYF
TRBV6-6,TRBJ2-3,CASKAGLVTDTQYF
TRBV5-4,TRBJ2-1,CASSLAGAYYNEQFF
TRBV2,TRBJ1-5,CASRADRDQPQHF
TRBV19,TRBJ2-1,CASSIGLVFDEQFF
TRBV2,TRBJ1-1,CASSEIQTEAFF
TRBV6-1,TRBJ1-3,CASKTGPSSGNTIYF
TRBV2,TRBJ1-1,CASRGTGIIAEAFF
TRBV6-6,TRBJ1-2,CASSSGQGELSYGYTF
TRBV2,TRBJ1-1,CASSPWEGGTEAFF
TRBV7-9,TRBJ2-2,CASSRGTSGGQFAGELFF
TRBV7-2,TRBJ2-5,CASSAGVGQETQYF
TRBV19,TRBJ1-5,CASSMGQFNQPQHF
TRBV6-1,TRBJ2-5,CASTLDRGQETQYF
TRBV5-1,TRBJ2-5,CASSLGSLETQYF
TRBV12-5,TRBJ1-2,CASGYGTANYGYTF
TRBV10-1,TRBJ2-5,CASSESPAGEFLETQYF
TRBV19,TRBJ1-1,CASSMDTSDRGNTEAFF
TRBV19,TRBJ1-5,CASSAQGGGQPQHF
TRBV6-5,TRBJ1-6,CASSYQRGGNSPLHF
TRBV7-8,TRBJ2-3,CASSLHGADTQYF
TRBV10-1,TRBJ2-7,CASGSTGRGEQYF
TRBV2,TRBJ1-1,CASSDMGRDTEAFF
TRBV19,TRBJ2-1,CASSTLTGPGNRGSFF
TRBV5-1,TRBJ2-5,CASSLAGTSQETQYF
TRBV19,TRBJ2-1,CASSIDSYDYNEQFF
TRBV7-8,TRBJ2-3,CASLIGGPYTDTQYF
TRBV25-1,TRBJ1-3,CASRQGARNTIYF
TRBV5-1,TRBJ1-4,CASTKGTQNEKLFF
TRBV2,TRBJ2-2,CASSWTGQSTGELFF
TRBV12-1,TRBJ1-1,CASSFGGGNTEAFF
TRBV19,TRBJ1-3,CASSTGDYSGNTIYF
TRBV6-5,TRBJ2-5,CASSSPYETQYF
TRBV5-6,TRBJ1-5,CASSSGQGAPSSNQPQHF
TRBV11-3,TRBJ2-2,CASRISQGRGTGELFF
TRBV4-1,TRBJ2-2,CASSQRLTGELFF
TRBV7-6,TRBJ2-3,CASSLAPSSTDTQYF
TRBV5-1,TRBJ1-1,CASSLLSMNTEAFF
TRBV7-2,TRBJ2-3,CASSLALADTQYF
TRBV18,TRBJ2-7,CASSPRDNYEQYF
TRBV7-9,TRBJ2-7,CASSPDRGASYEQYF
TRBV2,TRBJ1-1,CASSVPGNTEAFF
TRBV9,TRBJ1-1,CASSGSSAPVFGNTEAFF
TRBV11-3,TRBJ2-7,CASSLQSAYEQYF
TRBV6-1,TRBJ2-2,CATQGAGTGELFF
TRBV5-1,TRBJ2-5,CASSRDWGQETQYF
TRBV6-5,TRBJ1-4,CASSRQGPNEKLFF
TRBV13,TRBJ2-3,CASRPPGGDTQYF